This T cell receptor (beta chain) was identified in a study of blood T cell repertoires in COVID-19. Sequenced by immunoSEQ multiplex PCR; TCRdb stores in-frame clones only, minus some. The sample consists of approximately 130,000 clones, roughly four fifths of them appearing once. About this clone: Other DNA sequences in this specimen translate into the identical CDR3.

This CDR3 has 14 residues. CDR1 and CDR2 (germline): SGHRS, YFSETQ. Trimming took off 3 bases at V and 1 base at J, with 7 bases between the two ends. J is TRBJ2-2 and V is TRBV5-1; D possibly corresponds to TRBD1 (6 bases). Input material: PBMCs or T cells enriched from blood (not recorded which). This receptor was taken from a man younger than 45 who had recovered from COVID-19. The CDR3 spells CASSSGQNTGELFF. As DNA, the CDR3 is TGCGCCAGCAGCTCGGGACAGAACACCGGGGAGCTGTTTTTT.